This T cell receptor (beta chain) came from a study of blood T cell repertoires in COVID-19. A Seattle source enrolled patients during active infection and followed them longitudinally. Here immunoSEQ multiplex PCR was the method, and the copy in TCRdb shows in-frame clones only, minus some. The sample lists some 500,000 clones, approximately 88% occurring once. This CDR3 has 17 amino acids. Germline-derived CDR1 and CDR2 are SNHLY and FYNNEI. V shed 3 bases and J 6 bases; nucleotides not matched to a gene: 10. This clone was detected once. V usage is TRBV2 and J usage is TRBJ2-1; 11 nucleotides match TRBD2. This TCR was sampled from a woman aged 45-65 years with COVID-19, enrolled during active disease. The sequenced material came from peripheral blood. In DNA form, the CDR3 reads TGTGCCAGCAGTGATTCCCTTAGCGGGGGGGCCCTCAATGAGCAGTTCTTC. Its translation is CASSDSLSGGALNEQFF.